This T cell receptor (beta chain) emerged from a study of response to subunit inactivated influenza vaccine. Germline lookup yields CDR1 SGHVS and CDR2 FQNEAQ. The CDR3 loop spans 13 amino acids. J lost 5 bases, V lost 5 bases, and 5 bases had no gene match. Study results and limitations: The authors offered the suggestion that each seasonal influenza vaccination recruits few new T cells.

TCRdb used MiXCR to reprocess the RT-PCR reads, holding one entry per CDR3 protein. This table holds hundreds of thousands of distinct CDR3 sequences, around 14% found once. For this clonotype: Its antigen is not known.

The receptor was derived from a man aged 45 to 65 who received an inactivated influenza vaccine. V is TRBV7-8 and J is TRBJ2-5; TRBD1 matches at 7 bases. Specimen: PBMCs from blood, collected 11 to 12 days after vaccination. CDR3 sequence reads: CASSVTGLETQYF. The CDR3 DNA is TGTGCCAGCAGCGTGACAGGGTTGGAGACCCAGTACTTC.